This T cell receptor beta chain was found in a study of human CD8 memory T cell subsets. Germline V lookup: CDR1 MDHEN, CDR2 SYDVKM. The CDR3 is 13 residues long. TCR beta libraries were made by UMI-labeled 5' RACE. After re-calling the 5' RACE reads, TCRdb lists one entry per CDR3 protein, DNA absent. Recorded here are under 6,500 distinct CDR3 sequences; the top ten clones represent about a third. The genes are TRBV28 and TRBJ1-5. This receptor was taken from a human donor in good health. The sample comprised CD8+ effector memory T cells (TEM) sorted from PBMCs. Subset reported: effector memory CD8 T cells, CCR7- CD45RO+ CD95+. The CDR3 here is CASSRALNQPQHF.